This T cell receptor beta chain was sequenced in a study of blood T cell repertoires in COVID-19. Germline trimming cut 5 bases from V and 0 bases from J; bases unmatched to any gene: 8. CDR3 length: 17 amino acids. Looked up from germline, CDR1 is MGHRA and CDR2 is YSYEKL. The table came from immunoSEQ multiplex PCR; TCRdb's copy has only in-frame clones and leaves some out. The sample has 30,000 to 40,000 clones, about 93% seen once; the top ten hold less than 5.5%. The clonotype comes from a human donor in a cohort sampled during active COVID-19. The rearrangement uses TRBV4-1 and TRBJ2-3; 10 bases agree with TRBD2. The sequenced sample was peripheral blood. The CDR3 DNA sequence: TGCGCCAGCAGCGCTGAGCGGGGGGGCCTTAGCACAGATACGCAGTATTTT. Translated, it gives CASSAERGGLSTDTQYF.